This TCR beta chain derives from a study of T cell responses to AZD1222 COVID-19 vaccine. About the research overall: Doses given second, at about 4 or about 12 weeks, were pooled. General observations from the study: The donor group comprised mostly white British people and more females; the analysis possibly underestimated clonal diversity. Spike-specific TCR breadth and depth both grew after two AZD1222 doses. The study sampled repertoires only after the peak T cell response.

Method: immunoSEQ multiplex PCR; TCRdb's copy keeps in-frame clones and lacks some. The data hold 130,000 to 150,000 clones, with around 89% observed a single time. V lost 6 bases and J lost 2; bases outside the gene matches: 9. The germline gives CDR1 MNHEY, CDR2 SVGEGT. CDR3 length equals 17 residues. Regarding this clone: The antigen is undetermined.

The J gene is TRBJ2-3, the V gene TRBV6-2 or TRBV6-3, with 12 bases aligning to TRBD2. The specimen was peripheral blood, collected on day 0 of AZD1222 vaccination. This clonotype was sampled from an adult in good health. The CDR3 DNA sequence: TGTGCCAGCAGCTCCGGACTAGCGGGGACAATCACAGATACGCAGTATTTT. Encoded protein: CASSSGLAGTITDTQYF.